One T cell receptor beta chain is described in this entry. The age range of participants was about 18 to 90 years, with residence in under 25 US areas. As processed by the authors: Amplification from reference gene primers served as the basis for estimated nucleated cell counts. Using immunoSEQ multiplex PCR, the repertoire was profiled, and TCRdb retains in-frame clones only, with some absent. The V and J calls and clone size are taken from that table; D and trimming were inferred from the DNA. Among 130,000 to 150,000 clones listed, 87% were seen once. V lost 7 bases, J lost 5 bases, and 12 bases lay in between. Germline V gene sequence: CDR1 SEHNR, CDR2 FQNEAQ (reference sequence). CDR3 length equals 13 residues. These data originate in a study of blood T cell repertoires in COVID-19.

Material for sequencing was PBMCs or T cells enriched from blood (not recorded which). This receptor was identified in a man aged 55 to 70 who had recovered from COVID-19. The J gene is TRBJ2-1, the V gene TRBV7-9; tentatively, D is TRBD1 (6 bases). CDR3 DNA: TGTGCCAGCATCCGGACAGAGGACAATGAGCAGTTCTTC. Amino acids: CASIRTEDNEQFF.